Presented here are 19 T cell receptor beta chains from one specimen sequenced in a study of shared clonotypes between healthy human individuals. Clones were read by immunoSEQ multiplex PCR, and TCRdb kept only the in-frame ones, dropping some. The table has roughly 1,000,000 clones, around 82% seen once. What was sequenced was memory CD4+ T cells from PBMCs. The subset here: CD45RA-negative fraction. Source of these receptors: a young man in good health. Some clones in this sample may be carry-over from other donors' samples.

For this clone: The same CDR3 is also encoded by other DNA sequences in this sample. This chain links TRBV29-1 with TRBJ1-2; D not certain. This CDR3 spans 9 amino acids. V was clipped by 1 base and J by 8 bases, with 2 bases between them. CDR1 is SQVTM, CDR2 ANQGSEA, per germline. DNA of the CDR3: TGCAGCGTTGAAGCCGGCTACACCTTC. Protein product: CSVEAGYTF.

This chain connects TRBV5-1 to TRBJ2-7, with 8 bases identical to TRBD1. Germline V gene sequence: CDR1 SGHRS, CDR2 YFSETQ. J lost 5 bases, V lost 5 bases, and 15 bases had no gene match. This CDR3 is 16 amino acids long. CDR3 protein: CASSSPTGTGFHEQYF. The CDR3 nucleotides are TGCGCCAGCAGTTCACCCACCGGGACAGGTTTCCACGAGCAGTACTTC.

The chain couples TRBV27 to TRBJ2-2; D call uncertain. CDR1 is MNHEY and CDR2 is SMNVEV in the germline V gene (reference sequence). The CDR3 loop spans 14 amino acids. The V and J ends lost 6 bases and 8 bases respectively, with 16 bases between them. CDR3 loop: CASRRLGVEGELFF. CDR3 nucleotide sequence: TGTGCCAGCAGGCGCCTCGGCGTCGAGGGGGAGCTGTTTTTT.

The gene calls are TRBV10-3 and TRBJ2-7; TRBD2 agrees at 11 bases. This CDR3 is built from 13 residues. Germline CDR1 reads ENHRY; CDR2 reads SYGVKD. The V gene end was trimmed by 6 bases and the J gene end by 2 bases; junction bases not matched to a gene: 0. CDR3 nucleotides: TGTGCCATCAGGACTAGCGGGGCCTACGAGCAGTACTTC. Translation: CAIRTSGAYEQYF.

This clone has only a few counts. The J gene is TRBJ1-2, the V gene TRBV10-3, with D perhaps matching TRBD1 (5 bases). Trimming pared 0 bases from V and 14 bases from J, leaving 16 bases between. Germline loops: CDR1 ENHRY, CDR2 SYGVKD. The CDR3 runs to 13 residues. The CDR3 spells CAISESVQALETF. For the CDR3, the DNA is TGTGCCATCAGTGAGTCGGTACAGGCCCTAGAGACCTTC.

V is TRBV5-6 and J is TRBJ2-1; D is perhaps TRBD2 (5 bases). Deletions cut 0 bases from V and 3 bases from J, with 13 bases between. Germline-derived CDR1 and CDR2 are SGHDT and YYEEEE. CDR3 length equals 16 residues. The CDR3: CASSLAATRLYNEQFF. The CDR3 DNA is TGTGCCAGCAGCTTGGCCGCCACTAGACTCTACAATGAGCAGTTCTTC.

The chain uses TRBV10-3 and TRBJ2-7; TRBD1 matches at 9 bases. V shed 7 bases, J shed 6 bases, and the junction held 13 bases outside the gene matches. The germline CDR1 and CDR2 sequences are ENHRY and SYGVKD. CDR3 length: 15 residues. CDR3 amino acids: CAIKRTGTGRGEQYF. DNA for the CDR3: TGTGCCATCAAACGGACTGGGACAGGGCGAGGCGAGCAGTACTTC.

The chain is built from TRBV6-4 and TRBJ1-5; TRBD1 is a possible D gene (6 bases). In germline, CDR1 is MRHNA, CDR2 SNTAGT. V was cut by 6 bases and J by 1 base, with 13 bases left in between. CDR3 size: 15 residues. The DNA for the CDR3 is TGTGCCAGCAGCTACAGGGTGGAGAGCAATCAGCCCCAGCATTTT. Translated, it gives CASSYRVESNQPQHF.

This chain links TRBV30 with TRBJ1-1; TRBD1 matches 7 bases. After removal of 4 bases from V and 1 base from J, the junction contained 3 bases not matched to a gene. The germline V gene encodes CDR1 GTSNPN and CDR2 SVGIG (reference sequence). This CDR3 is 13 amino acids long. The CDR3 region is CAWIQGRNTEAFF. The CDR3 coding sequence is TGTGCCTGGATACAGGGGAGGAACACTGAAGCTTTCTTT.

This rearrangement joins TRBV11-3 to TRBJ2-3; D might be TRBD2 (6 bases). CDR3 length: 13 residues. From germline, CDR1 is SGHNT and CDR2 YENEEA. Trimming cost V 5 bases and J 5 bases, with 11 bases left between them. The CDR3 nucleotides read TGTGCCAGCAGCCGAAGGGGAGGAGATACGCAGTATTTT. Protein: CASSRRGGDTQYF.

The CDR3 spells CASSLSPPRNTEAFF. The CDR3 nucleotides are TGTGCCAGCTCACTATCCCCCCCCAGGAACACTGAAGCTTTCTTT. The chain carries TRBV18 and TRBJ1-1; D uncertain. The CDR3 totals 15 residues. The germline CDR1 and CDR2 sequences are KGHSH and LQKENI. V dropped 4 bases and J dropped 1 base, with 13 bases sitting between them.

CDR3 in amino acids: CASSASGSDGTDTQYF. The CDR3 DNA reads as TGTGCCAGCAGCGCCAGCGGGAGCGATGGCACAGATACGCAGTATTTT. The chain joins TRBV11-2 to TRBJ2-3; 8 bases map to TRBD2. Losses at the gene ends were 5 bases for V and 1 base for J; bases not matched to a gene: 8. Looked up from germline, CDR1 is SGHAT and CDR2 is FQNNGV. CDR3 size: 16 residues. Looking up the rest from reference TRBV11-2 and TRBJ2-3 gives the full variable domain: EAGVAQSPRYKIIEKRQSVAFWCNPISGHATLYWYQQILGQGPKLLIQFQNNGVVDDSQLPKDRFSAERLKGVDSTLKIQPAKLEDSAVYLCASSASGSDGTDTQYFGPGTRLTVL.

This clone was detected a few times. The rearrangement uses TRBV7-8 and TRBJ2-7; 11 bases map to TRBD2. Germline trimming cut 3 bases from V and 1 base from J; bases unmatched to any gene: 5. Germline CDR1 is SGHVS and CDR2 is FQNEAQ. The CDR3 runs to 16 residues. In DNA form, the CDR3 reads TGTGCCAGCAGCTTCGGGGGACTAGCGGCATCCTACGAGCAGTACTTC. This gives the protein CASSFGGLAASYEQYF.

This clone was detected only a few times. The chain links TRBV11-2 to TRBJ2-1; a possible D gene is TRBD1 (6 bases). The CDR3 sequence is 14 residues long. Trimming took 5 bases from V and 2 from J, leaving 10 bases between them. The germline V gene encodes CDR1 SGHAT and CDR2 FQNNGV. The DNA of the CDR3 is TGTGCCAGCAGCCCGGGACAAACCTACAATGAGCAGTTCTTC. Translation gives CASSPGQTYNEQFF.

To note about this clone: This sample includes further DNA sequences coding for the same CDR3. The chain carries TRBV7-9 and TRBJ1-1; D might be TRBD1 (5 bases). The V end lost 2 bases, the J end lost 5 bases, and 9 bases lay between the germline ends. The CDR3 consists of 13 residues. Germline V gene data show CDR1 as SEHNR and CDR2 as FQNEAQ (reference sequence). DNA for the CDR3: TGTGCCAGCAGCTTACAGGGAGGGACTGAAGCTTTCTTT. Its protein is CASSLQGGTEAFF. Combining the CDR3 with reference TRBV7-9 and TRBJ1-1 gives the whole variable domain DTGVSQNPRHKITKRGQNVTFRCDPISEHNRLYWYRQTLGQGPEFLTYFQNEAQLEKSRLLSDRFSAERPKGSFSTLEIQRTEQGDSAMYLCASSLQGGTEAFFGQGTRLTVV.

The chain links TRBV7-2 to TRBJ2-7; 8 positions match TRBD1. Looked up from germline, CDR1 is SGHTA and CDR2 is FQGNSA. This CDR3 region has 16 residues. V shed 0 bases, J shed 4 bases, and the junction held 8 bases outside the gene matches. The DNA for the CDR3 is TGTGCCAGCAGCTTAGCGCCCTCAGGGGGCCCTTACGAGCAGTACTTC. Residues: CASSLAPSGGPYEQYF.

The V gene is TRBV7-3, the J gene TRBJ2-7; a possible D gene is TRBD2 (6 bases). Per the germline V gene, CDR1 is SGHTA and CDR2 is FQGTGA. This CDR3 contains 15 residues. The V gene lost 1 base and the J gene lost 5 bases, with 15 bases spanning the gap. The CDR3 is CASSLRGGTANEQYF. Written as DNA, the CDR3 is TGTGCCAGCAGCTTAAGAGGCGGGACGGCCAACGAGCAGTACTTC.

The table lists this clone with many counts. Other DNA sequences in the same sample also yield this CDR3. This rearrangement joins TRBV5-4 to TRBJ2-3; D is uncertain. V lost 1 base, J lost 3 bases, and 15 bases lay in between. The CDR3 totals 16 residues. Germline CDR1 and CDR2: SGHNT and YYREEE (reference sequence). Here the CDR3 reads CASSLRTGRMTDTQYF. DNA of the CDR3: TGTGCCAGCAGCTTGCGGACGGGCCGGATGACAGATACGCAGTATTTT.

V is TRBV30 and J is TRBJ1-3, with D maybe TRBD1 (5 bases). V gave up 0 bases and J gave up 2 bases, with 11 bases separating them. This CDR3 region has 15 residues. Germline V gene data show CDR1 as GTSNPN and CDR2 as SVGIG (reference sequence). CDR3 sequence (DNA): TGTGCCTGGAGTGTAGGGGTGGCGGCTGGAAACACCATATATTTT. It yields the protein CAWSVGVAAGNTIYF.